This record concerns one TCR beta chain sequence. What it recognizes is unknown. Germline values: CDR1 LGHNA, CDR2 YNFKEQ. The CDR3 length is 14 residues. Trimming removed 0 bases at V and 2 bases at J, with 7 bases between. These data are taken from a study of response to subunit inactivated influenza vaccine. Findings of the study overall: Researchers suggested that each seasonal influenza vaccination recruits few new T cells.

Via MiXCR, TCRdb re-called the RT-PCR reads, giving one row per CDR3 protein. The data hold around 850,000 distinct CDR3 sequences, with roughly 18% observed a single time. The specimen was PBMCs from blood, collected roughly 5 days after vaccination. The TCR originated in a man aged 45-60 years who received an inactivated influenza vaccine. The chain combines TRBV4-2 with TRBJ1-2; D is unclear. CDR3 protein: CASSQDLGNYGYTF. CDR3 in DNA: TGTGCCAGCAGCCAAGATCTTGGGAACTATGGCTACACCTTC.